These 16 T cell receptor beta chains were all obtained from the same sample, sequenced in a study of blood T cell repertoires in COVID-19. Repertoires were generated with immunoSEQ multiplex PCR, while TCRdb's copy carries only in-frame clones and drops some. The table lists around 330,000 clones, more than 90% of them singletons. Sequenced: PBMCs or T cells enriched from blood (not recorded which). These receptors originate from a man aged 60 to 75 who had recovered from COVID-19.

The V call is TRBV24-1, the J call TRBJ2-1, with 9 bases that match TRBD1. In germline, CDR1 is KGHDR, CDR2 SFDVKD. The CDR3 totals 15 residues. The V segment lost 5 bases and the J segment 8 bases; nucleotides outside the gene matches: 9. For the CDR3, the DNA is TGTGCCACCAGTGGAGCCGGGACAGGGTTAGATGAGCAGTTCTTC. The encoded protein is CATSGAGTGLDEQFF.

This chain uses TRBV7-9 with TRBJ2-7, with TRBD1 identical over 11 bases. The CDR3 contains 15 residues. Trimming cost V 4 bases and J 5 bases; bases outside gene matches: 7. From germline, CDR1 is SEHNR and CDR2 FQNEAQ (reference sequence). The CDR3 DNA is TGTGCCAGCAGCTCCTTAGGACAGGGGGCTGACGAGCAGTACTTC. It yields the protein CASSSLGQGADEQYF. The variable domain in full, completed from reference TRBV7-9 and TRBJ2-7, reads DTGVSQNPRHKITKRGQNVTFRCDPISEHNRLYWYRQTLGQGPEFLTYFQNEAQLEKSRLLSDRFSAERPKGSFSTLEIQRTEQGDSAMYLCASSSLGQGADEQYFGPGTRLTVT.

The chain has TRBV6-6 and TRBJ1-6; 8 bases are a match to TRBD1. After removal of 4 bases from V and 7 bases from J, the junction contained 9 bases not matched to a gene. Germline CDR1 and CDR2: MNHNY and SVGAGI (reference sequence). This CDR3 region has 16 residues. The chain's CDR3 is CASSFQGQGLNSPLHF. Written as DNA, the CDR3 is TGTGCCAGCAGTTTCCAAGGACAGGGATTGAATTCACCCCTCCACTTT.

The CDR3 nucleotides read TGCGCCAGCAGTGAGACGTCAGGCACAGATACGCAGTATTTT. This codes for CASSETSGTDTQYF. This rearrangement joins TRBV10-2 to TRBJ2-3; the D is unclear. The CDR3 extends over 14 amino acids. CDR1 is WSHSY, CDR2 SAAADI, per germline. Trimming took off 2 bases at V and 1 base at J, with 7 bases between the two ends.

This chain connects TRBV6-4 to TRBJ1-6; D perhaps matches TRBD1 (6 bases). With 5 bases removed from V and 7 bases from J, the gap between germline ends came to 15 bases. From germline, CDR1 is MRHNA and CDR2 SNTAGT. This CDR3 has 15 amino acids. DNA for the CDR3: TGTGCCAGCAGTCGGGGGGCGGACGGGAATTCACCCCTCCACTTT. Amino acids: CASSRGADGNSPLHF.

The J gene is TRBJ2-5, the V gene TRBV14; D gene uncertain. Trimming shortened V by 1 base and J by 1 base, and 4 bases separated the two germline ends. The CDR3 is made up of 13 amino acids. Germline CDR1 SGHDN, CDR2 FVKESK. The CDR3 DNA reads TGTGCCAGCAGCCAAGTATCCCAAGAGACCCAGTACTTC. Translation: CASSQVSQETQYF.

The chain joins TRBV19 to TRBJ2-2; TRBD2 matches 14 bases. Germline-derived CDR1 and CDR2 are LNHDA and SQIVND (reference sequence). V shed 7 bases and J 4 bases; nucleotides not matched to a gene: 8. The CDR3 consists of 17 residues. In DNA, the CDR3 is TGTGCCAGTACCCCCGGGACTAGCGGGAGTGTCACCGGGGAGCTGTTTTTT. Its protein is CASTPGTSGSVTGELFF.

The chain employs TRBV5-4 and TRBJ1-2, with 10 bases that match TRBD1. The CDR3 is made up of 15 amino acids. V lost 4 bases, J lost 7 bases, and 10 bases stayed unmatched. Germline V lookup: CDR1 SGHNT, CDR2 YYREEE (reference sequence). CDR3: CASSTAGTGAGGYTF. For the CDR3, the DNA is TGTGCCAGCAGCACGGCCGGGACAGGGGCAGGTGGCTACACCTTC. The full variable domain, its missing parts supplied by reference TRBV5-4 and TRBJ1-2, is ETGVTQSPTHLIKTRGQQVTLRCSSQSGHNTVSWYQQALGQGPQFIFQYYREEENGRGNFPPRFSGLQFPNYSSELNVNALELDDSALYLCASSTAGTGAGGYTFGSGTRLTVV.

This clone occurred once. The rearrangement links TRBV18 to TRBJ2-3; 9 nucleotides agree with TRBD2. Germline values: CDR1 KGHSH, CDR2 LQKENI. Trimming cost V 0 bases and J 4 bases; bases outside gene matches: 5. The CDR3 has 16 residues. CDR3 DNA sequence: TGTGCCAGCTCACCACCGGGACTAGCAGGATCAGATACGCAGTATTTT. This encodes CASSPPGLAGSDTQYF. Full variable domain (rest looked up from reference TRBV18 and TRBJ2-3): NAGVMQNPRHLVRRRGQEARLRCSPMKGHSHVYWYRQLPEEGLKFMVYLQKENIIDESGMPKERFSAEFPKEGPSILRIQQVVRGDSAAYFCASSPPGLAGSDTQYFGPGTRLTVL.

The rearrangement links TRBV19 to TRBJ1-4; no firm D call. The V and J ends lost 3 bases and 8 bases respectively, with 13 bases between them. Germline CDR1 is LNHDA and CDR2 is SQIVND (reference sequence). CDR3 size: 14 residues. CDR3 loop: CASSMPAEREKLFF. The CDR3 DNA sequence: TGTGCCAGTAGTATGCCAGCCGAGCGGGAAAAACTGTTTTTT.

This clone was found once. The rearrangement links TRBV7-3 to TRBJ2-3; a possible D gene is TRBD1 (5 bases). Trimming took 5 bases from V and 3 from J, leaving 12 bases between them. Germline V gene lookup returns CDR1 SGHTA and CDR2 FQGTGA. The CDR3 spans 14 residues. The CDR3: CASSPRKGTDTQYF. Written as DNA, the CDR3 is TGTGCCAGCAGCCCAAGGAAGGGGACAGATACGCAGTATTTT. Full variable domain (missing parts from reference TRBV7-3 and TRBJ2-3): GAGVSQTPSNKVTEKGKYVELRCDPISGHTALYWYRQSLGQGPEFLIYFQGTGAADDSGLPNDRFFAVRPEGSVSTLKIQRTERGDSAVYLCASSPRKGTDTQYFGPGTRLTVL.

CDR3 region: CASGPPAARVHNEQFF. The CDR3 DNA reads as TGCGCCAGCGGTCCCCCCGCGGCCCGGGTCCACAATGAGCAGTTCTTC. The chain uses TRBV4-1 and TRBJ2-1; D not resolved. The length of the CDR3 is 16 residues. V dropped 8 bases and J dropped 5 bases, with 22 bases sitting between them. The V gene's germline CDR1 is MGHRA and CDR2 YSYEKL.

The chain links TRBV7-9 to TRBJ1-1; 8 bases are a match to TRBD1. J was trimmed by 5 bases and V by 5 bases; bases with no gene match: 4. CDR1 is SEHNR, CDR2 FQNEAQ, per germline (reference sequence). This CDR3 comprises 13 residues. The chain's CDR3 is CASSPGQGTEAFF. The CDR3 nucleotides read TGTGCCAGCAGCCCAGGACAGGGAACTGAAGCTTTCTTT.

The chain joins TRBV6-5 to TRBJ1-5; perhaps TRBD1 as D (5 bases). The CDR3 extends over 14 amino acids. V lost 9 bases to trimming and J lost 1 base, with 13 bases between them. CDR1 is MNHEY and CDR2 is SVGAGI in the germline V gene. The CDR3 nucleotides are TGTGCCAGTGTCCAGGGACTCAGCAATCAGCCCCAGCATTTT. Translated, it gives CASVQGLSNQPQHF.

The chain combines TRBV3-1 (or the pseudogene TRBV3-2) with TRBJ2-3, with TRBD2 identical over 10 bases. With V trimmed by 1 base and J by 1 base, 2 bases remained unmatched. Looked up from germline, CDR1 is LGHDT and CDR2 is YNNKEL (reference sequence). CDR3 length: 16 amino acids. The CDR3, as DNA: TGTGCCAGCAGCCAAGCTACTAGCGGGGGCACAGATACGCAGTATTTT. It translates to CASSQATSGGTDTQYF.

This sequence joins TRBV7-2 and TRBJ2-5, with TRBD2 matching over 14 bases. The CDR3 covers 19 residues. Germline V gene lookup returns CDR1 SGHTA and CDR2 FQGNSA. The V gene end was trimmed by 2 bases and the J gene end by 4 bases; junction bases not matched to a gene: 12. In nucleotides, the CDR3 is TGTGCCAGCAGCTTAATGTCAAGGGGGGGGACTAGCGGGAGAGAGACCCAGTACTTC. It yields the protein CASSLMSRGGTSGRETQYF. Using reference TRBV7-2 and TRBJ2-5 for the parts outside the CDR3, the full variable domain is GAGVSQSPSNKVTEKGKDVELRCDPISGHTALYWYRQSLGQGLEFLIYFQGNSAPDKSGLPSDRFSAERTGGSVSTLTIQRTQQEDSAVYLCASSLMSRGGTSGRETQYFGPGTRLLVL.